These T cell receptor beta chains were read from a single sample in a study of blood T cell repertoires in COVID-19. The protocol was immunoSEQ multiplex PCR, while the TCRdb copy is restricted to in-frame clones and leaves out a portion. The data hold about 120,000 clones, with approximately 82% observed a single time. Sequencing used peripheral blood. These receptors were collected from a man between 65 and 85 years old with active or convalescent COVID-19. The CDR3 runs from the conserved cysteine through the conserved F or W. A D gene is named only where the DNA matches it firmly. A row's size may be missing; if present it is once, few, many or a size class.

V	J	D	size	CDR3	DNA
TRBV27	TRBJ2-3	NA	NA	CASSLTGFGTDTQYF	TGTGCCAGCAGTTTAACGGGGTTTGGCACAGATACGCAGTATTTT
TRBV11-3	TRBJ2-2	NA	once	CASSLRENTGELFF	TGTGCCAGCAGCTTAAGAGAGAACACCGGGGAGCTGTTTTTT
TRBV28	TRBJ2-1	TRBD1	NA	CASSQPRQGARYNEQFF	TGTGCCAGCAGTCAACCCCGGCAGGGGGCGCGATACAATGAGCAGTTCTTC
TRBV2	TRBJ1-3	TRBD1	NA	CASSSDRVRGNTIYF	TGTGCCAGCAGTTCCGACAGGGTTCGAGGAAACACCATATATTTT
TRBV4-1	TRBJ2-3	NA	NA	CASSQEGSGEQGDTQYF	TGCGCCAGCAGCCAAGAGGGTTCGGGGGAGCAAGGAGATACGCAGTATTTT
TRBV2	TRBJ1-5	NA	NA	CASLLRNSQPQHF	TGTGCAAGTCTCCTGAGGAATAGTCAGCCCCAGCATTTT
TRBV5-1	TRBJ1-1	NA	few	CASSFFLGEGDTEAFF	TGCGCCAGCAGCTTCTTCTTGGGGGAGGGAGACACTGAAGCTTTCTTT
TRBV27	TRBJ2-1	NA	NA	CASSYGSRYNEQFF	TGTGCCAGCAGTTACGGGAGCCGATACAATGAGCAGTTCTTC
TRBV2	TRBJ1-2	NA	NA	CASSEIRGDGYTF	TGTGCCAGCAGTGAAATCCGGGGAGATGGCTACACCTTC
TRBV24-1	TRBJ2-3	NA	NA	CATSDLGGGNTDTQYF	TGTGCCACCAGTGATTTGGGGGGAGGCAACACAGATACGCAGTATTTT
TRBV27	TRBJ2-7	TRBD2	NA	CASSLAAGGSYEQYF	TGTGCCAGCAGTTTGGCAGCGGGGGGCTCCTACGAGCAGTACTTC
TRBV4-2	TRBJ1-6	TRBD1	NA	CASSQDMRTGPSSYNSPLHF	TGTGCCAGCAGCCAAGATATGAGGACAGGGCCGAGCTCCTATAATTCACCCCTCCACTTT
TRBV11-3	TRBJ2-1	TRBD2	NA	CASSPRTSGGNEQFF	TGTGCCAGCAGCCCGAGGACTAGCGGGGGTAATGAGCAGTTCTTC
TRBV13	TRBJ1-2	NA	NA	CASSNLGGPRDYGYTF	TGTGCCAGCAGCAACCTCGGAGGGCCCCGGGACTATGGCTACACCTTC
TRBV7-2	TRBJ1-2	NA	once	CASSSDDRFSGYTF	TGTGCCAGCAGCTCAGACGACAGGTTCTCTGGCTACACCTTC
TRBV9	TRBJ2-5	NA	NA	CASSVGFGRETQYF	TGTGCCAGCAGCGTAGGTTTTGGGAGGGAGACCCAGTACTTC
TRBV2	TRBJ2-1	TRBD2	NA	CASRGLAGHNNEQFF	TGTGCCAGCAGGGGACTAGCGGGACACAACAATGAGCAGTTCTTC
TRBV9	TRBJ2-3	TRBD2	NA	CASSVGPGGSTDTQYF	TGTGCCAGCAGCGTAGGTCCGGGAGGAAGCACAGATACGCAGTATTTT
TRBV11-1	TRBJ2-3	TRBD2	NA	CASARTTSGGSDTQYF	TGTGCCAGCGCAAGGACGACTAGCGGGGGATCAGATACGCAGTATTTT
TRBV7-2	TRBJ2-7	NA	once	CASSWGGWAAHYEQYF	TGTGCCAGCAGCTGGGGAGGATGGGCTGCCCACTACGAGCAGTACTTC
TRBV14	TRBJ1-2	NA	NA	CASSQVRGARGTF	TGTGCCAGCAGCCAAGTACGGGGGGCTAGGGGCACCTTC
TRBV6-5	TRBJ2-2	TRBD1	NA	CASRLGTGGVGELFF	TGTGCCAGCAGATTAGGGACAGGGGGCGTCGGGGAGCTGTTTTTT
TRBV7-2	TRBJ2-7	TRBD2	NA	CASSDPGLALYEQYF	TGTGCCAGCAGCGACCCCGGACTAGCGCTCTACGAGCAGTACTTC
TRBV10-2	TRBJ1-1	TRBD1	NA	CASIPGQGAGSTEAFF	TGCGCCAGCATACCGGGACAGGGTGCCGGTAGCACTGAAGCTTTCTTT
TRBV5-1	TRBJ1-1	TRBD1	NA	CASREGAQTIEAFF	TGCGCCAGCAGGGAGGGGGCGCAAACAATTGAAGCTTTCTTT
TRBV7-9	TRBJ1-1	TRBD1	few	CASSLTDRVNTEAFF	TGTGCCAGCAGCTTAACCGACAGGGTCAACACTGAAGCTTTCTTT
TRBV27	TRBJ2-5	NA	NA	CASSLFAEETQYF	TGTGCCAGCAGTTTATTTGCGGAAGAGACCCAGTACTTC
TRBV10-3	TRBJ1-5	TRBD1	NA	CAISESGQARNQPQHF	TGTGCCATCAGTGAGTCCGGACAGGCCCGGAATCAGCCCCAGCATTTT
TRBV15	TRBJ1-2	NA	NA	CATSRDPWAGSGYTF	TGTGCCACCAGCAGAGATCCGTGGGCAGGTTCTGGCTACACCTTC
TRBV6-5	TRBJ2-7	NA	NA	CASSSVRGASSYEQYF	TGTGCCAGCAGTTCGGTCCGGGGGGCTAGCTCCTACGAGCAGTACTTC
TRBV14	TRBJ1-2	NA	NA	CASSQAGSYGYTF	TGTGCCAGCAGCCAAGCGGGTAGCTATGGCTACACCTTC
TRBV7-8	TRBJ2-1	TRBD2	few	CASSQIWGGQFF	TGTGCCAGCAGCCAGATATGGGGGGGGCAGTTCTTC
TRBV2	TRBJ2-3	TRBD2	NA	CASSPTRTVAGNTDTQYF	TGTGCCAGCAGCCCAACCCGGACGGTAGCGGGGAACACAGATACGCAGTATTTT
TRBV10-2	TRBJ1-1	NA	few	CASQVGMNTEAFF	TGCGCCAGCCAGGTAGGAATGAACACTGAAGCTTTCTTT
TRBV6-5	TRBJ2-3	TRBD2	NA	CASSRGTKSTDTQYF	TGTGCCAGCAGCCGCGGGACTAAGAGCACAGATACGCAGTATTTT
TRBV5-4	TRBJ1-5	NA	NA	CASSPGGEDQPQHF	TGTGCCAGCAGCCCCGGAGGGGAGGACCAGCCCCAGCATTTT